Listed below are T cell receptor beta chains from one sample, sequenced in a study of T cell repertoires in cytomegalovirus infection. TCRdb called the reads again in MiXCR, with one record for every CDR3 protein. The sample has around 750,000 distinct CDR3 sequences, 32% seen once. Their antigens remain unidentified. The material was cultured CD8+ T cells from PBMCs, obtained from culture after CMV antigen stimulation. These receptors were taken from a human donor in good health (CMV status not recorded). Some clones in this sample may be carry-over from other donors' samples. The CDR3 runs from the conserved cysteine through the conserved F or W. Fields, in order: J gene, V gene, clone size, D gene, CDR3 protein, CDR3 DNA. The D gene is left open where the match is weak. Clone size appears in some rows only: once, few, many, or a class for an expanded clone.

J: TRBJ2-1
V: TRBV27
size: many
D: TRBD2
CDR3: CASRTGTSGTYNEQFF
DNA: TGTGCCAGCAGAACCGGGACTAGCGGGACGTACAATGAGCAGTTCTTC

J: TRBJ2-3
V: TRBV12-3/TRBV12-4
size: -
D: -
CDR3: CASAADTQYF
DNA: TGTGCCAGCGCAGCAGATACGCAGTATTTT

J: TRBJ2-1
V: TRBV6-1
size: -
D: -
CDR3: CASSEGTGYNEQFF
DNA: TGTGCCAGCAGTGAAGGTACAGGATACAATGAGCAGTTCTTC

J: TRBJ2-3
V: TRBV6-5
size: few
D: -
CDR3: CASSKTGTQTKYFTDTQYF
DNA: TGTGCCAGCAGTAAGACCGGAACCCAAACAAAATATTTCACAGATACGCAGTATTTT

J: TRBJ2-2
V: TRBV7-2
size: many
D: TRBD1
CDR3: CASSTRDRRYNGELFF
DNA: TGTGCCAGCAGCACTAGGGACAGGCGTTACAACGGGGAGCTGTTTTTT

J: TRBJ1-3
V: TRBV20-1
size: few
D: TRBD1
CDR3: CSASPRGQGNTIYF
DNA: TGCAGTGCTAGCCCCAGGGGGCAGGGAAACACCATATATTTT

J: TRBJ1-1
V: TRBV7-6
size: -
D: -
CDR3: CASSLSGVNGSTEAFF
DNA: TGTGCCAGCAGCTTATCCGGGGTCAATGGGAGCACTGAAGCTTTCTTT

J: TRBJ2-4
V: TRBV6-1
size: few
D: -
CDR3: CASSEGGLDIQYF
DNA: TGTGCCAGCAGTGAAGGGGGCTTAGACATTCAGTACTTC

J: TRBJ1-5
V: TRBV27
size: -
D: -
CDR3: CASQSQGNQPQHF
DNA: TGTGCCAGCCAGTCACAGGGCAATCAGCCCCAGCATTTT

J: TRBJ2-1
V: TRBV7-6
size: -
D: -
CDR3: CASTSLGYEQFF
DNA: TGTGCCAGCACCTCCCTTGGGTATGAGCAGTTCTTC

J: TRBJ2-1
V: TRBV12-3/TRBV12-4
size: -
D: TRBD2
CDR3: CASSFVAGGRNEQFF
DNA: TGTGCCAGCAGTTTTGTAGCGGGGGGGCGCAATGAGCAGTTCTTC

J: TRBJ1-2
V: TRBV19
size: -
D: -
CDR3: CASSTYSYGYTF
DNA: TGTGCCAGTAGTACCTACAGCTATGGCTACACCTTC

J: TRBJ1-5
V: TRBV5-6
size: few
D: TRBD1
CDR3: CASSLADRGINQPQHF
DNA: TGTGCCAGCAGTTTGGCGGACAGGGGTATCAATCAGCCCCAGCATTTT

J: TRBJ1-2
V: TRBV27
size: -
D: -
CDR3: CASSLSGGGLSGYTF
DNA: TGTGCCAGCAGTTTATCAGGTGGGGGGTTGAGTGGCTACACCTTC

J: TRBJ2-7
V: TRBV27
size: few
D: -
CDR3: CASSFRASVWAWEQYF
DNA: TGTGCCAGCAGTTTTAGGGCTAGCGTCTGGGCTTGGGAGCAGTACTTC

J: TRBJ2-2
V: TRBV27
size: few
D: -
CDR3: CASSVWTDTGELFF
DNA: TGTGCCAGCAGTGTTTGGACCGACACCGGGGAGCTGTTTTTT

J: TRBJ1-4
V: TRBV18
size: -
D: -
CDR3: CASSPGGTSGEKLFF
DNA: TGTGCCAGCTCACCCGGAGGAACCAGTGGTGAAAAACTGTTTTTT

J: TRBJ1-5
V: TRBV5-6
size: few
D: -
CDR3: CASSSGTGTGPQHF
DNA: TGTGCCAGCAGCTCTGGGACGGGCACGGGGCCCCAGCATTTT

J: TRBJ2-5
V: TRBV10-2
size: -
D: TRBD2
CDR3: CASSEFAGDGETQYF
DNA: TGCGCCAGCAGTGAATTCGCGGGGGATGGGGAGACCCAGTACTTC

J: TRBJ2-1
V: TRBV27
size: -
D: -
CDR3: CASRPPRQASLNEQFF
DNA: TGTGCCAGCAGACCCCCTCGACAGGCCTCTCTTAATGAGCAGTTCTTC

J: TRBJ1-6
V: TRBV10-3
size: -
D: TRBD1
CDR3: CAISESKGARAGSPLHF
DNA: TGTGCCATCAGTGAGTCGAAGGGGGCGCGGGCAGGATCACCCCTCCACTTT

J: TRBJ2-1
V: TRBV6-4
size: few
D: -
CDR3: CASSETPYNEQFF
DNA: TGTGCCAGCAGTGAGACTCCCTACAATGAGCAGTTCTTC

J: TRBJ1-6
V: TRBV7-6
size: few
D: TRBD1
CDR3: CASSPDRGNSPLHF
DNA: TGTGCCAGCAGCCCCGACAGGGGCAATTCACCCCTCCACTTT

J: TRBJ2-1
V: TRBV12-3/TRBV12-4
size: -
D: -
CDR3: CASSLSGAPTSSYNEQFF
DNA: TGTGCCAGCAGTTTATCGGGGGCTCCTACTAGCTCCTACAATGAGCAGTTCTTC

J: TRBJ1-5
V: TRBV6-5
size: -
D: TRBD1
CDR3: CASSPGTGGLEPQHF
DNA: TGTGCCAGCAGCCCCGGGACAGGGGGCTTGGAGCCCCAGCATTTT

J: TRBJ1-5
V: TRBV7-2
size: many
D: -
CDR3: CASSYPGAHQPQHF
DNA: TGTGCCAGCAGCTACCCTGGAGCACATCAGCCCCAGCATTTT